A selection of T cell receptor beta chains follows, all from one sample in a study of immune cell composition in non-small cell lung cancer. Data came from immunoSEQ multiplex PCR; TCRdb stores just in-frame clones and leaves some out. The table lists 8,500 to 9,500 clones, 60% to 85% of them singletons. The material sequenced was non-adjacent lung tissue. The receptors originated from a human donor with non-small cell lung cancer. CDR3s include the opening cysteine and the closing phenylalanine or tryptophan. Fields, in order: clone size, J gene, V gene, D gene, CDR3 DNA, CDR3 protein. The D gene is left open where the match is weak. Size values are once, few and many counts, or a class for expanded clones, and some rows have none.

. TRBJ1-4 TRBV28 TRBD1 TGTGCCAGCGGGGGACAGGGATTTGCGACTGAAAAACTGTTTTTT CASGGQGFATEKLFF
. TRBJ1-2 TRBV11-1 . TGTGCCAGCAGAGCGGCAGCCGACTCCTACACCTTC CASRAAADSYTF
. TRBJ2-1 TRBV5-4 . TGTGCCAGCAGCTTTGAAGGATCCCGAGGGTTGCTCAATGAGCAGTTCTTC CASSFEGSRGLLNEQFF
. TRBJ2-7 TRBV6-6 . TGTGCCAGCAGTTACTCGATAGCCGGGAACGAGCAGTACTTC CASSYSIAGNEQYF
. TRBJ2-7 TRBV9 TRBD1 TGTGCCAGCAGCCCCGGGACAGGGGGCGACGAGCAGTACTTC CASSPGTGGDEQYF
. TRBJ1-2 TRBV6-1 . TGTGCCAGCAGTGAATTCGGGGAAGTCTATGGCTACACCTTC CASSEFGEVYGYTF
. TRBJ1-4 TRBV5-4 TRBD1 TGTGCCAGCAGCTCGGGACAGGGGGCCCCCAATGAAAAACTGTTTTTT CASSSGQGAPNEKLFF
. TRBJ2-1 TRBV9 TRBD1 TGTGCCAGCAGCGTAGCCCCCTCTCGAGGGGGCGGGCAGTTCTTC CASSVAPSRGGGQFF
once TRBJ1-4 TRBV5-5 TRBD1 TGTGCCAGCAGGGCGACAGGGGGCAATGAAAAACTGTTTTTT CASRATGGNEKLFF
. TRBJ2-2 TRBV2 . TGTGCCAGCAGCCAAGGGGGGGCAGGAACAAACACCGGGGAGCTGTTTTTT CASSQGGAGTNTGELFF
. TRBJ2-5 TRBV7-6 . TGTGCCAGCAGCCCTAGGGGGGGAGAGACCCAGTACTTC CASSPRGGETQYF
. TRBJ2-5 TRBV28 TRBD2 TGTGCCAGCAGCCGGGGACTAGAGGTCTTTGGGACCCAGTACTTC CASSRGLEVFGTQYF
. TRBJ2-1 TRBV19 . TGTGCCAGTAGTATTTCGGCGGCCAATGAGCAGTTCTTC CASSISAANEQFF
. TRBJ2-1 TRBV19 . TGTGCCAGTAGGGCCCTTACGGGATCCGATGAGCAGTTCTTC CASRALTGSDEQFF